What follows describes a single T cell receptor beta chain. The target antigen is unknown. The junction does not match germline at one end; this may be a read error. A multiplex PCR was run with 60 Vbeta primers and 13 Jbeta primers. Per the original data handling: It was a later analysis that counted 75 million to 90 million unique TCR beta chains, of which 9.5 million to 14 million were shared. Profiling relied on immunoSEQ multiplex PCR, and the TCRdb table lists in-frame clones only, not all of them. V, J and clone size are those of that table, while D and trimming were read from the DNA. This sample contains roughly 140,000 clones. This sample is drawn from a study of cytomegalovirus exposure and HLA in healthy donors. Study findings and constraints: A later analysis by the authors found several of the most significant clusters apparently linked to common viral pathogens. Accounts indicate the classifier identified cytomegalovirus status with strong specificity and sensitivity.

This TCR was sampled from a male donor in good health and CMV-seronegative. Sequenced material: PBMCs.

The CDR3 coding sequence is TGTGCCAGCGCACCCTACTTAGACAGGACTAACACTGAAGCTTTCTTT. Translating gives CASAPYLDRTNTEAFF. The chain carries TRBV18 and TRBJ1-1, with D maybe TRBD1 (6 bases). Germline V gene data show CDR1 as KGHSH and CDR2 as LQKENI. The CDR3 extends over 16 amino acids.